This TCR beta chain originates from a study of T cell responses to AZD1222 COVID-19 vaccine. Whole-study findings and limits: A mostly white British donor set with more females was recruited, and clonal diversity was possibly underestimated. Dominant CD4 TCR responses targeted spike regions 160-218 and 743-854. Baseline seropositivity occurred in only 5 or 6 AZD1222 recipients.

Assay used: immunoSEQ multiplex PCR; TCRdb lists only in-frame clones, some missing. The data hold roughly 110,000 clones, with about 92% observed a single time. Germline CDR1 is MGHRA and CDR2 is YSYEKL. V lost 0 bases and J lost 5, with 7 bases in between. The CDR3 has 13 amino acids. As concerns this clone: As yet, its antigen is unknown.

The TCR originated in an adult who received the AZD1222 COVID-19 vaccine. The rearrangement uses TRBV4-1 and TRBJ1-1; D remains ambiguous. Source: peripheral blood, taken 28 days after the second AZD1222 dose. The CDR3 DNA reads as TGCGCCAGCAGCCAAGATCCGGTTACTGAAGCTTTCTTT. Residues: CASSQDPVTEAFF.